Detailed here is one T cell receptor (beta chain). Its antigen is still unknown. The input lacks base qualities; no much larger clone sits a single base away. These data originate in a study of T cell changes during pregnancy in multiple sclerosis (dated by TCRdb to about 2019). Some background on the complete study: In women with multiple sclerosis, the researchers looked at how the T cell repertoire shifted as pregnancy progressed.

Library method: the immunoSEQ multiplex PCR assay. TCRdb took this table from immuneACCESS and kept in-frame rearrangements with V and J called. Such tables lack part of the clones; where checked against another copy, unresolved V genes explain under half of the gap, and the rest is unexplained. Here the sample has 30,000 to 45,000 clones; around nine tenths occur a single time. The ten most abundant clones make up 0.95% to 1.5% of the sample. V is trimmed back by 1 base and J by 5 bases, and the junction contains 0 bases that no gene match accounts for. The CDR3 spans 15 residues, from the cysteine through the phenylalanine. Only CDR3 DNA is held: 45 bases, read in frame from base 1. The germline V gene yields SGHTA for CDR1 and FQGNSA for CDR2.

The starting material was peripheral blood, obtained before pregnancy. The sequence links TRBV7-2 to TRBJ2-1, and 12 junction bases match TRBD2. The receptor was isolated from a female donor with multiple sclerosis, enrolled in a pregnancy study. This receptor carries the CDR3 CASSLGTSGNNEQFF. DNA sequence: TGTGCCAGCAGCTTAGGGACTAGCGGGAACAATGAGCAGTTCTTC.